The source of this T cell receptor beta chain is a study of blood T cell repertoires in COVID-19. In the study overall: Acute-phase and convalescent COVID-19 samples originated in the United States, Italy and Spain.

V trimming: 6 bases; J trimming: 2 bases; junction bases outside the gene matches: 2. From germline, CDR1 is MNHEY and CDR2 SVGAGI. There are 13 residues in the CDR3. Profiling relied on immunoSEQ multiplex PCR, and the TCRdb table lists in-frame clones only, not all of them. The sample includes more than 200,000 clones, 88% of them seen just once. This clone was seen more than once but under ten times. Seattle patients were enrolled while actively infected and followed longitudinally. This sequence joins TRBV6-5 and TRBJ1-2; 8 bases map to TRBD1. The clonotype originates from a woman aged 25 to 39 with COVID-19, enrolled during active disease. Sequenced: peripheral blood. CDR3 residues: CASSRGPNYGYTF. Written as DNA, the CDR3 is TGTGCCAGCAGCAGGGGGCCCAACTATGGCTACACCTTC.